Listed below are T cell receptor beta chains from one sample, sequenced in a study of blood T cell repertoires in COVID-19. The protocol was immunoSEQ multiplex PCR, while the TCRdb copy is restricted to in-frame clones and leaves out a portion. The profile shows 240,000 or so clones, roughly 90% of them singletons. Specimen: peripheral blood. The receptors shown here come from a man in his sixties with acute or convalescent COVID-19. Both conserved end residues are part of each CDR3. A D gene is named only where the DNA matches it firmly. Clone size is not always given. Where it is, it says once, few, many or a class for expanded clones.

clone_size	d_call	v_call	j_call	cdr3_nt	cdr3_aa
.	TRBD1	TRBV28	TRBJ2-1	TGTGCCAGCAAATACTTGGGGACAGGGGACAATGAGCAGTTCTTC	CASKYLGTGDNEQFF
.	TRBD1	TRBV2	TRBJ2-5	TGTGCCAGCAGCGGACCAGGGGGCGAGTACCAAGAGACCCAGTACTTC	CASSGPGGEYQETQYF
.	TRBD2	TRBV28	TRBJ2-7	TGTGCCAGCAGAGGGACTAGCGGGCCGTACGAGCAGTACTTC	CASRGTSGPYEQYF
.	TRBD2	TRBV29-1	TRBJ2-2	TGCAGCGTTGGGGGACTAGCGGTAGAGAACACCGGGGAGCTGTTTTTT	CSVGGLAVENTGELFF
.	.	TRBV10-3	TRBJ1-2	TGTGCCATCAGTGAGTCGATTGCCCCCTTTCCCGCCAGGGGCTACACCTTC	CAISESIAPFPARGYTF
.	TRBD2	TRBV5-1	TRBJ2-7	TGCGCCAGCAGCTCCGAAACCCCCTTCGGACTAGCGGGGGGGACCGATCCCTACGAGCAGTACTTC	CASSSETPFGLAGGTDPYEQYF
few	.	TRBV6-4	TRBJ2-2	TGTGCCAGCAGGATAAACAGGGCCGGGGAGCTGTTTTTT	CASRINRAGELFF
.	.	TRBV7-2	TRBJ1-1	TGTGCCAGCAGCTTAGGCCGGGGGAGTGAAGCTTTCTTT	CASSLGRGSEAFF
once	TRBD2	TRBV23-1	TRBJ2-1	TGCGCCAGCAGTCTACCGGGACTAGCGGGACATAGCTCCTACAATGAGCAGTTCTTC	CASSLPGLAGHSSYNEQFF
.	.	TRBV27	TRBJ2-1	TGTGCCAGCAGTTTGTCTAGCCCCTCCTACAATGAGCAGTTCTTC	CASSLSSPSYNEQFF
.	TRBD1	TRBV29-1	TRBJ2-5	TGCAGCGTTGTGCGGTGGGGACAGGTAGAGACCCAGTACTTC	CSVVRWGQVETQYF
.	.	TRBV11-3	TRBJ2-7	TGTGCCAGCAGCTTAGGCCCCCACACGGCGGCCTACGAGCAGTACTTC	CASSLGPHTAAYEQYF
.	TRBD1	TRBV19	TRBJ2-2	TGTGCCAGTAGTACACCTACAGGGGTCAACACCGGGGAGCTGTTTTTT	CASSTPTGVNTGELFF
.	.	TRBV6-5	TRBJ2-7	TGTGCCAGCAGTTACTCGGCAGGCTTCTCCTACGAGCAGTACTTC	CASSYSAGFSYEQYF
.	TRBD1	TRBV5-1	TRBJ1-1	TGCGCCAGCAGCATGGGACAGACTTATGGGGGCAGGTACGACACTGAAGCTTTCTTT	CASSMGQTYGGRYDTEAFF
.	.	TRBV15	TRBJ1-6	TGTGCCACCAGCAGAGACAGGGGAAATTCACCCCTCCACTTT	CATSRDRGNSPLHF
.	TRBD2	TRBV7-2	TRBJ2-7	TGTGCCAGCAGCTTGGGACTAGCGGGAGCAATCTACGAGCAGTACTTC	CASSLGLAGAIYEQYF
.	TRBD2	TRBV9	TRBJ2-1	TGTGCCAGCAGCGACCCTGGGGCGGGAGGCCTTTACAATGAGCAGTTCTTC	CASSDPGAGGLYNEQFF